This T cell receptor (beta chain) was profiled in a study of vaccination and CD4 T cells after COVID-19 (dated by TCRdb to between 2020 and 2023). A note on the overall study: In the convalescent cohort there were six males and four females, among whom were two Hispanic individuals, seven Caucasians, two Asians and one multiracial person. The cultures were stimulated with overlapping spike peptide pools from SARS-CoV-2 and from the common cold coronaviruses HCoV-NL63, HCoV-OC43 and HCoV-229E. Post-COVID blood samples were collected from convalescent patients a median of about 92 days after diagnosis, with a range of roughly 35 to 161 days. In control cultures, a CEFX viral epitope pool was used as positive control, an HIV-1 Nef peptide pool was used as negative control, or no peptide was added. Two doses of either the Pfizer-BioNTech BNT162b2 vaccine (n=8) or the Moderna mRNA-1273 vaccine (n=2) were administered to participants. The spike-specific CD4+ TCR repertoire was compared before and after mRNA vaccination in approximately ten COVID-19 convalescent patients and several infection-naive healthy vaccine recipients. Post-vaccine blood samples were obtained a median of approximately 74 days after the second vaccine dose, with a range of about 12 to 241 days.

Library creation used PCR. TCR sequencing of DNA from cultured CD4+ T cells used the Oncomine TCR Beta short-read assay at the Johns Hopkins FTIC core. Genomic DNA was extracted from the cultured CD4+ T cells with the QIAamp micro DNA kit. Oncomine TCR Beta libraries made from cultured CD4+ T cells were pooled using unique dual indexes and sequenced on an Illumina iSeq 100. Processing in the source paper ran as follows. Non-productive sequences were removed, and CDR3s that did not start with C, did not end with F or W, or were shorter than 7 amino acids were discarded. The MANAFEST web application identified antigen-specific clonotypes by comparing peptide-stimulated wells against reference wells and other culture wells. An FDR below 0.05, an odds ratio above 5, and a productive frequency above 0.1% in at least two of three replicate wells were required for clones to be considered positive. A clonotype was classed as cross-reactive if the clonotype showed significant expansion both in SARS-CoV-2 spike wells and in at least one common cold coronavirus spike condition. Levenshtein distances (stringdist) and unrooted phylogenetic trees (ape) in R version 3.6.1 were used to assess CDR3 homology. TCRdb reworked the public reads: Q25 trimming with fastp, MiXCR clone assembly, productive beta chains retained. Each CDR3 protein gets just one entry, which takes the most common genes and DNA from the rows behind it. These V and J calls derive from TCRdb rather than the authors' analysis. The sample has about 19,000 distinct CDR3 sequences on record, around 80% of them singletons. Jointly, the top ten make up approximately 16% of the sample.

CDR1 is given as MNHNS and CDR2 as SASEGT, both from the germline V gene. Compared with germline, V lacks 7 bases and J lacks 6 bases; bases without a gene match: 5. The CDR3 spans 14 residues, from the cysteine through the phenylalanine. Just CDR3 DNA is preserved here, 42 bases in frame from base 1. Reading the label with the study, this specimen's treatment or condition is: approximately 10-day PBMC culture with coronavirus spike peptide pools or control peptides (ViraFEST assay). The study used the ViraFEST assay, which expanded antigen-specific T cells with peptide pools and then identified expanded clonotypes by TCR sequencing. Healthy vaccine recipients had no prior SARS-CoV-2 infection, confirmed by negative nucleocapsid antibody tests before and after vaccination. Approximately 1.8 million PBMCs per well were cultured in IMDM with roughly 5.5% human AB serum and approximately 10 IU/ml IL-2, plus 10 ug/ml peptide pools. Half of the culture medium was replaced with fresh IL-2-containing medium on days 3 and 7. Once the cells had been in culture for around nine days, the EasySep CD4+ T cell isolation kit was used to isolate CD4+ T cells by negative selection. PBMCs were separated from whole blood using Ficoll-Paque Plus gradient centrifugation and then either used fresh or cryopreserved at -140C. Triplicate wells were generally used for each culture condition.

Concerning this clonotype: Its antigen is unknown. No base-level quality is on record; no much larger clone is a single base apart.

Findings and caveats that apply to the study as a whole: An increase in the median number of SARS-CoV-2-reactive clonotypes from some 20 after infection to roughly 36 after vaccination was observed, but the change was not found to be significant. The number of convalescent patients in the study was relatively small, and the study did not examine early timepoints following natural infection. Among convalescent patients, a median roughly 90% of the SARS-CoV-2-reactive clones seen after vaccination appeared only after vaccination, which suggests priming specific to the vaccine. Of the vaccine-specific clones found in convalescent patients, nearly all (304 of 307) were mono-reactive for SARS-CoV-2 spike instead of being cross-reactive with common cold coronaviruses.

The starting material was CD4+ T cells from blood, cultured in vitro, obtained after SARS-CoV-2 vaccination. The TCR comes from a human donor who received a COVID-19 vaccine. Here the chain combines TRBV6-1 and TRBJ1-6; 8 junctional bases match TRBD1. The CDR3 protein is CASTTDRANSPLHF. DNA sequence: TGTGCCAGCACTACGGACAGGGCTAATTCACCCCTCCACTTT.